The sample holds a few counts of the clone carrying this T cell receptor (beta chain). Its antigen is unknown. Sequencing of cultured CD4+ T cell DNA used the Oncomine TCR Beta short-read assay. The template was genomic DNA from cultured CD4+ T cells. TCRdb called the PCR reads again in MiXCR, with one record for every CDR3 protein. The sample lists under 20,000 distinct CDR3 sequences; approximately 40% were seen once. These data come from a study of vaccination and CD4 T cells after COVID-19. The sample's treatment: approximately nine-day PBMC culture with coronavirus spike peptide pools or control peptides (ViraFEST assay). With 6 bases clipped from V and 4 bases from J, the junction kept 3 bases outside the gene matches. Germline V gives CDR1 SQVTM, CDR2 ANQGSEA. The CDR3 is 13 amino acids. Findings of the study overall: Vaccine-specific clones numbering 304 of 307 showed spike mono-reactivity in convalescent patients. Rising from roughly 21 to 40, the median of SARS-CoV-2-reactive clonotypes did not change significantly.

The TCR originated in a human donor who had recovered from COVID-19. The V call is TRBV29-1, the J call TRBJ1-5, with TRBD1 matching 10 bases. The sequenced sample was CD4+ T cells from blood, cultured in vitro, obtained before SARS-CoV-2 vaccination. In DNA form, the CDR3 reads TGCAGCGTCGCGGACAGGGGGAATCAGCCCCAGCATTTT. Protein: CSVADRGNQPQHF.